The source of this TCR beta chain is a study of somatic mutations in cytotoxic T cells in rheumatoid arthritis. The CDR3 covers 15 residues. Trimming at V came to 2 bases and at J to 11 bases, leaving 6 bases not matched to a gene. Germline CDR1 and CDR2: SGHTA and FQGNSA. Sequencing was performed with immunoSEQ multiplex PCR; in TCRdb, only in-frame clones are kept and a portion is missing. The sample consists of 20,000 to 25,000 clones, more than 65% of them appearing once. The chain recombines TRBV7-2 with TRBJ1-6; the match to TRBD1 covers 10 bases. The specimen sequenced was CD8+ T cells sorted from blood. The clonotype comes from an adult with rheumatoid arthritis. The CDR3 region has the DNA TGTGCCAGCAGCTTAACCGGGACAGGGGCGACACCCCTCCACTTT. Translated: CASSLTGTGATPLHF.